This T cell receptor beta chain is from a study of T cell responses to AZD1222 COVID-19 vaccine. Broader study findings: No day 14 peak samples; only post-peak repertoires were characterized. Donor demographics were predominantly white British with a female majority; clonal diversity may be underestimated. Regions left unmutated in variants are reportedly the target of nearly half of spike-specific TCRs. Two AZD1222 doses significantly raised spike-specific TCR breadth and depth over controls.

Worth noting for this clone: Its antigen remains unidentified.

There are 18 residues in the CDR3. V was pared by 3 bases and J by 1 base, with 18 bases between. Per the germline V gene, CDR1 is MDHEN and CDR2 is SYDVKM. The repertoire was sequenced with immunoSEQ multiplex PCR; TCRdb's copy has only in-frame clones and lacks some. The sample holds fewer than 100,000 clones, roughly nine tenths seen once. The J gene is TRBJ1-4, the V gene TRBV28; D is unresolved. This receptor was identified in an adult who received the AZD1222 COVID-19 vaccine. Sequenced here: peripheral blood, sampled 28 days after the second AZD1222 dose. The CDR3 sequence: CASSLGPGDRVTNEKLFF. CDR3 DNA sequence: TGTGCCAGCAGTTTGGGTCCCGGGGATCGGGTAACTAATGAAAAACTGTTTTTT.